Shown below are 9 T cell receptor beta chains from a single sample sequenced in a study of T cells in Graves' hyperthyroidism and ophthalmopathy. The investigators amplified TCR beta CDR3 regions from RNA transcripts. In the first-round RT-PCR of the TCR CDR3, the HTBI primer set was used. From the multiplex PCR reads, TCRdb called clonotypes with MiXCR, one entry per CDR3 protein. Seen here are around 290,000 distinct CDR3 sequences, over 15% observed once, and the top ten hold just over 55%. Sequences were obtained from blood. These receptors all come from a woman in her sixties with Graves' ophthalmopathy.

This clonotype occurred many times. The rearrangement uses TRBV7-6 and TRBJ2-1, with 9 bases fitting TRBD2. CDR1 and CDR2 (germline): SGHVS, FNYEAQ. V shed 5 bases and J 10 bases; nucleotides not matched to a gene: 9. CDR3 size: 14 residues. The CDR3: CASSPGLASGEQFF. The CDR3 DNA follows: TGTGCCAGCAGCCCCGGACTAGCGTCAGGAGAGCAGTTCTTC.

The rearrangement links TRBV18 to TRBJ2-5, with D possibly being TRBD1 (6 bases). Germline V gene data show CDR1 as KGHSH and CDR2 as LQKENI. This CDR3 is built from 15 residues. Trimming cost V 3 bases and J 2 bases, with 13 bases left between them. The CDR3 is CASSPRTVVQETQYF. CDR3 coding DNA: TGTGCCAGCTCACCTAGGACAGTTGTTCAAGAGACCCAGTACTTC.

This clonotype has more than one count but fewer than ten. The CDR3 spells CASSYSGQRGYTF. The CDR3, as DNA: TGTGCCAGCAGTTACTCCGGACAGAGGGGCTACACCTTC. This chain connects TRBV6-2 or TRBV6-3 to TRBJ1-2, with a possible D match to TRBD1 (6 bases). Germline V gene lookup returns CDR1 MNHEY and CDR2 SVGEGT. The CDR3 runs 13 residues. Trimming removed 0 bases from V and 8 bases from J, with 10 bases in between.

This clonotype appeared a few times. The chain couples TRBV2 to TRBJ1-2; TRBD1 is a possible D gene (5 bases). The germline V and J ends were trimmed by 3 bases and 8 bases, with 13 bases remaining between them. This CDR3 spans 13 amino acids. Germline loops: CDR1 SNHLY, CDR2 FYNNEI. The CDR3 region is CASSEGEFEGYTF. The CDR3 DNA reads as TGTGCCAGCAGTGAGGGGGAATTCGAGGGCTACACCTTC.

This clonotype was seen repeatedly, ten times or more. The chain is built from TRBV20-1 and TRBJ2-7; 11 bases agree with TRBD2. This CDR3 is 16 amino acids long. With 4 bases clipped from V and 2 bases from J, the junction kept 10 bases outside the gene matches. The germline V gene encodes CDR1 DFQATT and CDR2 SNEGSKA (reference sequence). As DNA, the CDR3 is TGCAGTGCTAACCCCCCGACTAGCGGGAACCCCTACGAGCAGTACTTC. It yields the protein CSANPPTSGNPYEQYF.

This clonotype has more than one count but fewer than ten. The rearrangement uses TRBV5-6 and TRBJ2-3; D uncertain. V was pared by 2 bases and J by 0 bases, with 10 bases between. CDR3 size: 15 residues. CDR1 SGHDT and CDR2 YYEEEE come from the germline V gene. CDR3 region: CASSFPPLSTDTQYF. The CDR3 DNA sequence: TGTGCCAGCAGCTTTCCCCCGCTGAGCACAGATACGCAGTATTTT.

CDR3 nucleotides: TGCAGTGCGGACAGGGATAACGGGGAGCTGTTTTTT. This sequence encodes CSADRDNGELFF. This chain links TRBV20-1 with TRBJ2-2, with 8 bases lining up with TRBD1. The CDR3 is 12 residues long. CDR1 is DFQATT and CDR2 is SNEGSKA in the germline V gene (reference sequence). V lost 6 bases to trimming and J lost 7 bases; unmatched junction nucleotides: 4.

This clonotype was seen ten or more times. The rearrangement links TRBV29-1 to TRBJ2-3, with TRBD2 as a possible D gene (6 bases). The CDR3 has 15 amino acids. The V end was cut by 2 bases, the J end by 3 bases, with 15 bases between. Germline V gene sequence: CDR1 SQVTM, CDR2 ANQGSEA. CDR3 protein: CSVERPRERTDTQYF. As DNA, the CDR3 is TGCAGCGTTGAACGACCGCGGGAAAGGACAGATACGCAGTATTTT.

V and J are TRBV6-1 and TRBJ2-7; 11 bases line up with TRBD1. This CDR3 comprises 15 residues. J was trimmed by 3 bases and V by 8 bases; bases with no gene match: 9. Germline V gene sequence: CDR1 MNHNS, CDR2 SASEGT. The DNA for the CDR3 is TGTGCCAGCTCCCTTGCCGGGACAGGGGGCTACGAGCAGTACTTC. Translated: CASSLAGTGGYEQYF.